The rows below give T cell receptor beta chains drawn from one sample of a study of STAT5B mutations in CD4+ large granular lymphocyte leukemia. Data came from immunoSEQ multiplex PCR; TCRdb stores just in-frame clones and leaves some out. The sample lists 35,000 to 40,000 clones; roughly 85% were seen once. The sample consisted of CD4+ T cells from blood buffy coats. All receptors derive from a human donor in good health. CDR3s include the opening cysteine and the closing phenylalanine or tryptophan.

TRBV2,TRBJ2-3,CASRATGLAGAFVSTDTQYF
TRBV18,TRBJ2-7,CASSLGQGPTYEQYF
TRBV7-2,TRBJ2-4,CASSFQALAGGGNQYF
TRBV6-4,TRBJ2-1,CASSFTSSGMDEQFF
TRBV7-8,TRBJ1-1,CASSFGQGAEAFF
TRBV6-5,TRBJ1-2,CASSYPDDYGYTF
TRBV9,TRBJ1-2,CASSVGVRGIYGYTF
TRBV28,TRBJ1-5,CASRTGTTQPQHF
TRBV2,TRBJ1-2,CATSGMAGGYTF
TRBV6-1,TRBJ2-5,CASSATRDRQETQYF
TRBV27,TRBJ2-2,CASSRIGRRGTGELFF
TRBV11-2,TRBJ2-1,CASSLELKSLNEQFF
TRBV9,TRBJ1-5,CASSAGQGINQPQHF
TRBV5-1,TRBJ2-1,CASRLAGDNEQFF
TRBV6-5,TRBJ1-1,CASSYSLGRVLEAFF
TRBV11-2,TRBJ2-1,CASSAGRGGLGEQFF
TRBV5-1,TRBJ2-4,CASSQRTGPPNIQYF
TRBV30,TRBJ1-5,CAWSVHVLSPQPQHF
TRBV19,TRBJ2-1,CASSDRGVNEQFF
TRBV10-2,TRBJ2-7,CASGGTSRRSEQYF
TRBV4-3,TRBJ2-6,CASSQDRAGQWDTGANVLTF
TRBV7-3,TRBJ1-2,CASGEGNYGYTF
TRBV11-2,TRBJ2-1,CASSSREGRYNEQFF
TRBV4-2,TRBJ2-2,CASSQGWTSGRGGELFF
TRBV5-1,TRBJ1-2,CASSLGVAGVGYTF
TRBV7-7,TRBJ1-5,CASSLPPSTGGYDSNQPQHF
TRBV11-3,TRBJ1-1,CASSSRGGLTQAGTEAFF
TRBV11-3,TRBJ1-1,CASSLDSGTGANTEAFF
TRBV7-6,TRBJ2-1,CASSWGLAGTNEQFF
TRBV28,TRBJ1-2,CASSFWALTNYGYTF
TRBV5-4,TRBJ2-2,CASSSGTGNTGELFF
TRBV25-1,TRBJ2-7,CASSLPPKSYEQYF
TRBV6-1,TRBJ2-7,CASTLDGYEQYF
TRBV28,TRBJ1-2,CASTTGNYGYTF
TRBV28,TRBJ1-4,CASSSGDYQSISFF
TRBV7-9,TRBJ2-7,CASSPSGGGYEQYF